This paragraph reports one T cell receptor (beta chain). Its antigen is not known. This table comes from immunoSEQ multiplex PCR, and its TCRdb copy is limited to in-frame clones, with some not included. Counted here are fewer than 250,000 clones, over 75% occurring once; the ten biggest clones make up 2%. This sample is part of a study of cytomegalovirus exposure and HLA in healthy donors. The junction had 9 bases not matched to a gene; V was cut back by 6 bases and J by 11 bases. The CDR3 totals 12 residues. Germline lookup yields CDR1 MNHEY and CDR2 SMNVEV (reference sequence). Notes on the study in general: Cytomegalovirus status was reportedly diagnosed by the classifier with high sensitivity and specificity.

The sample was PBMCs. The receptor was isolated from a woman between 18 and 29 years old in good health and CMV-seropositive. V and J are TRBV27 and TRBJ1-1, with 7 positions matching TRBD1. The CDR3 sequence is CASRFITGEAFF. The CDR3 DNA reads as TGTGCCAGCAGATTTATAACAGGGGAGGCTTTCTTT.